Following are 4 T cell receptor beta chains from one sample sequenced in a study of cytomegalovirus exposure and HLA in healthy donors. PCR used 60 Vbeta primers and 13 Jbeta primers. The data were produced by immunoSEQ multiplex PCR, yet TCRdb's version contains in-frame clones alone and is incomplete. Counted here are about 98,000 clones, about 81% occurring once; the ten biggest clones make up roughly 11%. Sequences were obtained from PBMCs. Receptors were obtained from a man between 18 and 29 years old in good health and CMV-seropositive.

The gene calls are TRBV4-1 and TRBJ2-2; TRBD1 is a possible D gene (6 bases). Trimming took 4 bases from V and 5 from J, leaving 14 bases between them. This CDR3 has 15 amino acids. Germline-derived CDR1 and CDR2 are MGHRA and YSYEKL. DNA of the CDR3: TGCGCCAGCAGCCGAGGAATAGGGGGTACCGGGGAGCTGTTTTTT. Amino acid sequence: CASSRGIGGTGELFF.

This sequence joins TRBV7-8 and TRBJ1-5, with 8 bases lining up with TRBD1. Germline CDR1 and CDR2: SGHVS and FQNEAQ. The CDR3 covers 13 residues. The V gene end was trimmed by 5 bases and the J gene end by 7 bases; junction bases not matched to a gene: 4. CDR3: CASSTDRAQPQHF. CDR3 coding DNA: TGTGCCAGCAGCACGGACAGGGCACAGCCCCAGCATTTT.

V usage is TRBV5-4 and J usage is TRBJ1-2; D is undetermined. Trimming took 2 bases from V and 5 from J, leaving 10 bases between them. Germline V gives CDR1 SGHNT, CDR2 YYREEE (reference sequence). CDR3 length: 13 residues. CDR3 residues: CASSLGSGYGYTF. The CDR3 nucleotides read TGTGCCAGCAGCTTAGGATCGGGATATGGCTACACCTTC.

Only a few counts were recorded for this clone. This chain links TRBV9 with TRBJ2-3, with TRBD2 identical over 12 bases. The CDR3 runs 18 residues. V shed 3 bases, J shed 0 bases, and the junction held 8 bases outside the gene matches. Germline CDR1 and CDR2: SGDLS and YYNGEE. The CDR3 nucleotides are TGTGCCAGCAGCGCGGGACTAGCGGGCCCCCTGAGCACAGATACGCAGTATTTT. Amino acid sequence: CASSAGLAGPLSTDTQYF.